Listed here are 16 T cell receptor beta chains from one sample, sequenced in a study of neurological immune-mediated disorders. TCRdb recomputed calls from the 5' RACE reads with MiXCR, one row per CDR3 protein. This sample carries over 30,000 distinct CDR3 sequences, less than 15% of them seen once, and the ten largest clones take approximately 2.2%. Time point reported: longitudinal time-point 2. Source material: PBMCs. These TCRs come from a woman in her thirties or forties in good health.

By sample share, this clonotype is medium-sized (0.01 to 0.1%). The CDR3 sequence: CASSLASGTDTQYF. In DNA form, the CDR3 reads TGTGCCAGCAGCTTAGCGTCCGGCACAGATACGCAGTATTTT. The chain couples TRBV7-2 to TRBJ2-3; no clear D gene. Germline-derived CDR1 and CDR2 are SGHTA and FQGNSA. The germline V and J ends were trimmed by 0 bases and 1 base, with 5 bases remaining between them. This CDR3 spans 14 amino acids.

The chain carries TRBV20-1 and TRBJ1-4; perhaps TRBD1 as D (6 bases). Germline V gene data show CDR1 as DFQATT and CDR2 as SNEGSKA (reference sequence). This CDR3 contains 14 residues. CDR3 nucleotides: TGCAGCTGTTCAGGGGCAACAACTAATGAAAAACTGTTTTTT. The encoded protein is CSCSGATTNEKLFF.

The sample holds many counts of this clonotype. The genes are TRBV5-1 and TRBJ1-1; D unclear. This CDR3 spans 13 amino acids. V was clipped by 0 bases and J by 5 bases, with 8 bases between them. Germline V gene sequence: CDR1 SGHRS, CDR2 YFSETQ. The CDR3 nucleotides read TGCGCCAGCAGCTTGGGGCGGGTGACTGAAGCTTTCTTT. Amino acid sequence: CASSLGRVTEAFF.

This clonotype occurred a few times. V gene TRBV6-5 combines with J gene TRBJ2-7; 8 nucleotides line up with TRBD2. V was pared by 5 bases and J by 2 bases, with 11 bases of the junction left unmatched. Germline V lookup: CDR1 MNHEY, CDR2 SVGAGI. The CDR3 consists of 16 residues. The CDR3 loop reads CASSGTLGLGAYEQYF. CDR3 DNA: TGTGCCAGCAGTGGCACCCTGGGACTAGGGGCCTACGAGCAGTACTTC.

The chain has TRBV11-2 and TRBJ1-2; 8 bases map to TRBD1. This CDR3 region has 15 residues. Trimming cost V 1 base and J 4 bases; bases outside gene matches: 5. CDR1 is SGHAT, CDR2 FQNNGV, per germline. DNA for the CDR3: TGTGCCAGCAGCTTAGTCGGGACAGGAGCCTATGGCTACACCTTC. This sequence encodes CASSLVGTGAYGYTF.

Worth noting for this clonotype: This may arise from a read error, as a much more abundant clone is one base away. Lacking the conserved final phenylalanine or tryptophan, this CDR3 likely reflects a read error. The chain uses TRBV11-2 and TRBJ2-5; TRBD2 matches at 13 bases. The CDR3 is 17 amino acids. J was trimmed by 6 bases and V by 5 bases; bases with no gene match: 12. Germline loops: CDR1 SGHAT, CDR2 FQNNGV. The CDR3 DNA follows: TGTGCCAGCAGCCGACCGAAACGGACTAGCGGGGGAAAGACCCAGTACTCC. This sequence encodes CASSRPKRTSGGKTQYS.

This clonotype was seen many times. The gene calls are TRBV4-1 and TRBJ2-1; TRBD2 agrees at 11 bases. The germline gives CDR1 MGHRA, CDR2 YSYEKL. CDR3 size: 16 residues. Losses at the gene ends were 3 bases for V and 9 bases for J; bases not matched to a gene: 10. Written as DNA, the CDR3 is TGCGCCAGCAGCCAGGAGGTCATCACTAGCGGGGGTGAGCAGTTCTTC. Protein: CASSQEVITSGGEQFF.

This clonotype appeared many times. This rearrangement joins TRBV4-3 to TRBJ2-7, with D perhaps matching TRBD2 (6 bases). Trimming cost V 0 bases and J 0 bases, with 18 bases left between them. Per the germline V gene, CDR1 is LGHNA and CDR2 is YSLEER. This CDR3 contains 18 residues. The CDR3 region is CASSQDFGGTSRSYEQYF. DNA for the CDR3: TGCGCCAGCAGCCAAGATTTCGGCGGAACTAGCCGCTCCTACGAGCAGTACTTC.

The table lists this clonotype with many counts. The rearrangement joins TRBV20-1 to TRBJ2-3; D might be TRBD2 (5 bases). CDR1 is DFQATT and CDR2 is SNEGSKA in the germline V gene (reference sequence). The CDR3 runs to 11 residues. The CDR3 DNA is TGCAGCGGGGTTGGGAAAGATACGCAGTATTTT. Its protein product is CSGVGKDTQYF.

This clonotype was recorded at least ten times. The gene calls are TRBV7-3 and TRBJ2-2; 7 bases fit TRBD1. Trimming removed 4 bases from V and 0 bases from J; junction bases left unmatched: 5. CDR3 length: 16 residues. Germline V gene sequence: CDR1 SGHTA, CDR2 FQGTGA. CDR3 DNA: TGTGCCAGCAGCTCATACGGGACAGCGAACACCGGGGAGCTGTTTTTT. Its translation: CASSSYGTANTGELFF.

The chain links TRBV5-4 to TRBJ2-2, with 8 bases matching TRBD2. The CDR3 covers 17 residues. Looked up from germline, CDR1 is SGHNT and CDR2 is YYREEE (reference sequence). Trimming took 4 bases from V and 4 from J; bases not matched to a gene: 12. CDR3 loop: CASSVTPGLGSTGELFF. The CDR3, as DNA: TGTGCCAGCAGCGTCACACCGGGACTAGGTAGCACCGGGGAGCTGTTTTTT.

This clonotype was seen at least ten times. The rearrangement joins TRBV24-1 to TRBJ1-1, with TRBD1 as a possible D gene (5 bases). Deletions cut 7 bases from V and 1 base from J, with 12 bases between. Germline V lookup: CDR1 KGHDR, CDR2 SFDVKD. This CDR3 has 14 residues. Here the CDR3 reads CATSVGGANTEAFF. In DNA form, the CDR3 reads TGTGCCACCAGCGTCGGGGGAGCGAACACTGAAGCTTTCTTT.

The gene calls are TRBV7-9 and TRBJ1-2; D is unclear. Trimming left V 1 base short and J 4 bases short, with 7 bases between. This CDR3 is 13 amino acids long. CDR1 SEHNR and CDR2 FQNEAQ come from the germline V gene (reference sequence). CDR3 sequence: CASSLDVPYGYTF. Written as DNA, the CDR3 is TGTGCCAGCAGCTTAGACGTTCCCTATGGCTACACCTTC.

In its sample, this clonotype was seen many times. CDR3 DNA sequence: TGCGCCAGCAGACAGGGGCTGGCCGGGGAGCTGTTTTTT. Translation: CASRQGLAGELFF. The rearrangement uses TRBV5-1 and TRBJ2-2; 7 nucleotides line up with TRBD1. CDR3 length equals 13 residues. The V gene end was trimmed by 5 bases and the J gene end by 6 bases; junction bases not matched to a gene: 4. Germline V gene lookup returns CDR1 SGHRS and CDR2 YFSETQ.

In its sample, this clonotype was seen many times. The chain employs TRBV18 and TRBJ2-1, with TRBD2 identical over 8 bases. V trimming: 3 bases; J trimming: 2 bases; junction bases outside the gene matches: 3. Germline V gene data show CDR1 as KGHSH and CDR2 as LQKENI. This CDR3 spans 15 amino acids. As DNA, the CDR3 is TGTGCCAGCTCACCGACTAGCGTTGCCTACAATGAGCAGTTCTTC. Protein product: CASSPTSVAYNEQFF.

Comment on this clonotype: Being one base from a much bigger clone, this may be a read error. The J gene is TRBJ2-3, the V gene TRBV6-2 or TRBV6-3; TRBD1 matches at 9 bases. CDR3 length: 14 amino acids. The germline V gene encodes CDR1 MNHEY and CDR2 SVGEGT. The CDR3 DNA is TGTGCCAGCAGAGGGACAGGGCTCGGGGATATGCAGTATTTT. Amino acid sequence: CASRGTGLGDMQYF.